This entry is about one T cell receptor (beta chain). V gave up 5 bases and J gave up 0 bases, with 17 bases separating them. This CDR3 spans 18 amino acids. The germline V gene encodes CDR1 SGHVS and CDR2 FQNEAQ. Here immunoSEQ multiplex PCR was the method, and the copy in TCRdb shows in-frame clones only, minus some. Of some 280,000 clones listed, around 89% are singletons. The data derive from a study of blood T cell repertoires in COVID-19. The chain has TRBV7-8 and TRBJ2-6, with D possibly TRBD1 on 6 matching bases. Source material: peripheral blood. The TCR sequence derives from a woman aged 60-75 years with acute or convalescent COVID-19. CDR3 nucleotides: TGTGCCAGCAGCCCCTCAGGTAGGGGGACCTCTGGGGCCAACGTCCTGACTTTC. Protein sequence: CASSPSGRGTSGANVLTF. The full variable domain, in which reference TRBV7-8 and TRBJ2-6 provide the parts outside the CDR3, is GAGVSQSPRYKVAKRGQDVALRCDPISGHVSLFWYQQALGQGPEFLTYFQNEAQLDKSGLPSDRFFAERPEGSVSTLKIQRTQQEDSAVYLCASSPSGRGTSGANVLTFGAGSRLTVL.